The 14 T cell receptor beta chains in this list originate from one sample, sequenced in a study of T cell responses to AZD1222 COVID-19 vaccine. TCRdb keeps only in-frame clones here, not all; method: immunoSEQ multiplex PCR. The table lists 110,000 or so clones, around 83% of them singletons. The source was peripheral blood, collected 28 days after the second AZD1222 dose. The receptors were gathered from an adult who received the AZD1222 COVID-19 vaccine.

V gene TRBV11-3 combines with J gene TRBJ2-7; 8 nucleotides match TRBD1. Per the germline V gene, CDR1 is SGHNT and CDR2 is YENEEA. The V and J ends lost 5 bases and 6 bases, in that order; junction bases with no gene match: 6. The CDR3 is made up of 13 amino acids. This CDR3 is CASSPRTGTEQYF. The CDR3 DNA reads as TGTGCCAGCAGCCCGAGGACAGGGACCGAGCAGTACTTC. Full variable domain (rest looked up from reference TRBV11-3 and TRBJ2-7): EAGVVQSPRYKIIEKKQPVAFWCNPISGHNTLYWYLQNLGQGPELLIRYENEEAVDDSQLPKDRFSAERLKGVDSTLKIQPAELGDSAVYLCASSPRTGTEQYFGPGTRLTVT.

The chain employs TRBV27 and TRBJ1-2, with D tentatively TRBD1 (6 bases). Germline V gives CDR1 MNHEY, CDR2 SMNVEV (reference sequence). CDR3 length: 18 amino acids. Trimming took 7 bases from V and 0 from J, leaving 24 bases between them. Here the CDR3 DNA reads TGTGCCAGCAAACGACTCGTACCCAAACAGGGAGCTAACTATGGCTACACCTTC. The encoded protein is CASKRLVPKQGANYGYTF.

The chain couples TRBV3-1 (or the pseudogene TRBV3-2) to TRBJ2-1, with a tentative D call TRBD2 (6 bases). The CDR3 spans 15 residues. Trimming took off 2 bases at V and 4 bases at J, with 12 bases between the two ends. Germline CDR1 LGHDT, CDR2 YNNKEL (reference sequence). CDR3 sequence reads: CASSQRGAGYNEQFF. CDR3 nucleotide sequence: TGTGCCAGCAGCCAAAGGGGCGCGGGGTACAATGAGCAGTTCTTC.

The chain joins TRBV7-3 to TRBJ2-1, with TRBD2 matching over 13 bases. Germline CDR1 SGHTA, CDR2 FQGTGA. The CDR3 length is 17 residues. The V and J ends lost 4 bases and 5 bases, in that order; junction bases with no gene match: 8. For the CDR3, the DNA is TGTGCCAGCAGCTCCATCACCGGACTAGCGGGAGACAATGAGCAGTTCTTC. The encoded protein is CASSSITGLAGDNEQFF.

The sample holds a few counts of this clone. The chain couples TRBV4-2 to TRBJ2-1; TRBD2 matches at 11 bases. V lost 6 bases, J lost 3 bases, and 13 bases stayed unmatched. The CDR3 has 18 residues. Per germline, CDR1 LGHNA and CDR2 YNFKEQ. The CDR3 here is CASRRGLADTRSYNEQFF. The CDR3 DNA follows: TGTGCCAGCAGGAGGGGACTAGCGGATACCCGGAGCTACAATGAGCAGTTCTTC.

V is TRBV4-3 and J is TRBJ1-6; D not resolved. In germline, CDR1 is LGHNA, CDR2 YSLEER. V lost 0 bases, J lost 10 bases, and 13 bases lay in between. The CDR3 extends over 15 amino acids. The CDR3 is CASSQESGIGSPLHF. DNA of the CDR3: TGCGCCAGCAGCCAAGAAAGCGGAATCGGGTCACCCCTCCACTTT.

The sample holds a few counts of this clone. In DNA form, the CDR3 reads TGCGCCAGCAGCTTCACAGGCGAGAGCTACGAGCAGTACTTC. Translation: CASSFTGESYEQYF. The chain uses TRBV5-1 and TRBJ2-7; TRBD1 is a possible D gene (5 bases). V lost 2 bases to trimming and J lost 3 bases, with 12 bases between them. The germline CDR1 and CDR2 sequences are SGHRS and YFSETQ. CDR3 length: 14 amino acids.

The rearrangement uses TRBV6-6 and TRBJ1-2; TRBD1 might be the D (6 bases). V dropped 4 bases and J dropped 4 bases, with 19 bases sitting between them. This CDR3 is built from 16 residues. CDR1 and CDR2 from the germline V gene are MNHNY and SVGAGI (reference sequence). DNA of the CDR3: TGTGCCAGCAGTTCCCTAAACAGGGTGGCCCTCTATGGCTACACCTTC. Translation gives CASSSLNRVALYGYTF.

V gene TRBV5-1 combines with J gene TRBJ2-3; TRBD2 matches at 12 bases. Looked up from germline, CDR1 is SGHRS and CDR2 is YFSETQ. This CDR3 spans 17 amino acids. V shed 1 base, J shed 2 bases, and the junction held 5 bases outside the gene matches. The CDR3 is CASSLPSGRANTDTQYF. The CDR3 nucleotides are TGCGCCAGCAGCTTGCCTAGCGGGAGGGCCAACACAGATACGCAGTATTTT.

Judged by abundance, this clone is medium-sized (0.01 to 0.1%). This rearrangement joins TRBV2 to TRBJ2-7, with TRBD2 matching 7 bases. This CDR3 has 13 amino acids. V dropped 7 bases and J dropped 4; count of bases not matched to a gene: 7. Per germline, CDR1 SNHLY and CDR2 FYNNEI. CDR3 nucleotide sequence: TGTGCCAGCATGGAGGGAGGGAGGTACGAGCAGTACTTC. This sequence encodes CASMEGGRYEQYF.

This clone was seen once. CDR3 loop: CASIMDGGGYTF. The CDR3 region has the DNA TGTGCCAGCATTATGGACGGCGGTGGCTACACCTTC. The V gene is TRBV6-5, the J gene TRBJ1-2; unclear D gene. Germline CDR1 MNHEY, CDR2 SVGAGI. V dropped 7 bases and J dropped 7 bases, with 13 bases sitting between them. CDR3 length equals 12 residues.

This clone was observed a single time. The chain uses TRBV19 and TRBJ1-5; D remains unclear. Germline assignment: CDR1 LNHDA and CDR2 SQIVND (reference sequence). The germline V and J ends were trimmed by 5 bases and 6 bases, with 14 bases remaining between them. This CDR3 contains 14 residues. The CDR3 DNA reads TGTGCCAGTAGTTCCCGTCGGGTGGCTCAGCCCCAGCATTTT. Residues: CASSSRRVAQPQHF.

This rearrangement joins TRBV2 to TRBJ2-2, with D perhaps given as TRBD1 or TRBD2 (5 bases each). Germline CDR1 SNHLY, CDR2 FYNNEI. The CDR3 is 16 residues long. The V end was cut by 5 bases, the J end by 3 bases, with 16 bases between. The CDR3 sequence: CASSSRTRGDTGELFF. The DNA of the CDR3 is TGTGCCAGCAGTTCACGGACGCGAGGGGACACCGGGGAGCTGTTTTTT. The full variable domain, rest sourced from reference TRBV2 and TRBJ2-2, is EPEVTQTPSHQVTQMGQEVILRCVPISNHLYFYWYRQILGQKVEFLVSFYNNEISEKSEIFDDQFSVERPDGSNFTLKIRSTKLEDSAMYFCASSSRTRGDTGELFFGEGSRLTVL.

The genes are TRBV19 and TRBJ1-2; no reliable D call. Per the germline V gene, CDR1 is LNHDA and CDR2 is SQIVND (reference sequence). The CDR3 loop spans 13 amino acids. V was pared by 1 base and J by 8 bases, with 11 bases between. CDR3 nucleotide sequence: TGTGCCAGTAGTATAGCATTGGATTCGGGCTACACCTTC. Translated: CASSIALDSGYTF.